This TCR beta chain was sequenced in a study of OX40 agonist ivuxolimab in advanced cancers. Study context: Eligibility rules accepted prior anti-PD-1, anti-PD-L1 or anti-CTLA-4 therapy, and approximately 40% had some.

Autoimmune disease history or systemic immunosuppression meant exclusion. Libraries were prepared by immunoSEQ multiplex PCR; TCRdb keeps only in-frame clonotypes and omits some of them. The data contain approximately 75,000 clones, around 85% of them singletons. Study outcomes and limitations: Among T cells, CD8+ cells averaged more expanded clones than CD4+ cells.

A note on this clone: As yet, its antigen is unknown.

The material was CD4+ or CD8+ T cells sorted from blood, obtained in a trial of the OX40 agonist ivuxolimab. This clonotype was sampled from an adult with an advanced solid tumor such as melanoma, head and neck, liver or kidney cancer.

The CDR3 nucleotides are TGCGCCAGCAGCTTCGGGTATATCACAGATACGCAGTATTTT. Protein product: CASSFGYITDTQYF. The rearrangement links TRBV5-1 to TRBJ2-3; D is unclear. Per germline, CDR1 SGHRS and CDR2 YFSETQ. The length of the CDR3 is 14 residues. V lost 2 bases and J lost 2, with 9 bases in between.